The 23 T cell receptor beta chains below all came from one sample that was sequenced in a study of regulatory T cells in long-lasting Graves disease. TCR beta libraries were built with iRepertoire HTBI primers and Arm-PCR of CDR3 regions. TCRdb used MiXCR to reprocess the multiplex PCR reads, holding one entry per CDR3 protein. The sample holds about 610,000 distinct CDR3 sequences, roughly 16% seen once. The time point here: newly diagnosed GD, antithyroid drugs for less than 3 months. Making the TCR library involved RNA that had been extracted from PBMCs. These data were also filed under a second study, of T cells in Graves' hyperthyroidism and ophthalmopathy.

The specimen was peripheral blood mononuclear cells (PBMCs), collected at new diagnosis, from a patient treated with antithyroid drugs. These TCRs come from a man between 18 and 29 years old with Graves disease.

In its sample, this clonotype was seen many times. The rearrangement uses TRBV20-1 and TRBJ2-1; 11 nucleotides line up with TRBD2. The CDR3 covers 16 residues. The V gene end was trimmed by 6 bases and the J gene end by 2 bases; junction bases not matched to a gene: 9. Germline CDR1 DFQATT, CDR2 SNEGSKA (reference sequence). CDR3 amino acids: CSAHQLAGDTYNEQFF. The CDR3 DNA reads TGCAGTGCCCATCAACTAGCGGGAGACACCTACAATGAGCAGTTCTTC.

Of note for this clonotype: Given a much more abundant clone one base away, this may be a read error. V usage is TRBV11-1 and J usage is TRBJ2-4, with D uncertain. This CDR3 has 13 residues. Germline-derived CDR1 and CDR2 are SGHAT and FQDESV (reference sequence). For the CDR3, the DNA is TGTGCCAGCACCGCGACTCCGCCGACTGAGAAGTTCTTC. Amino acids: CASTATPPTEKFF.

This clonotype was seen many times. The V and J genes are TRBV6-1 and TRBJ1-1, with no clear D. Trimming left V 3 bases short and J 13 bases short, with 15 bases between. CDR3 size: 12 residues. Germline V gene lookup returns CDR1 MNHNS and CDR2 SASEGT. The CDR3 nucleotides are TGTGCCAGCAGTGAGGAGGGATTTTGGGTTTTCTTT. It translates to CASSEEGFWVFF.

Concerning this clonotype: This clone may be a read error of a much larger clone one base away. The CDR3 sequence is CATSRDGLAENAGELFF. CDR3 nucleotide sequence: TGTGCCACCAGCAGAGATGGGCTAGCGGAGAACGCCGGGGAGCTGTTTTTT. The V and J genes are TRBV15 and TRBJ2-2; TRBD2 aligns across 7 bases. Germline loops: CDR1 LNHNV, CDR2 YYDKDF (reference sequence). The CDR3 runs to 17 residues.

The chain employs TRBV27 and TRBJ2-7, with D perhaps assigned TRBD1 or TRBD2 (5 bases each). Germline V CDR1 and CDR2: MNHEY, SMNVEV (reference sequence). Trimming took off 6 bases at V and 2 bases at J, with 14 bases between the two ends. The CDR3 runs 14 residues. CDR3 in amino acids: CASSNRDHTYEQYF. CDR3 nucleotide sequence: TGTGCCAGCAGCAACCGGGACCACACCTACGAGCAGTACTTC.

This clonotype occurred a few times. This chain links TRBV2 with TRBJ2-1, with D hard to call. The CDR3 length is 15 residues. The ends were cut back, 7 bases at V and 10 bases at J, with 23 bases in the middle. CDR1 and CDR2 (germline): SNHLY, FYNNEI. CDR3 in DNA: TGTGCCAGCACCGATACAAGTGCAGGCCGGTTGGAGCAGTTCTTC. Translation gives CASTDTSAGRLEQFF.

As concerns this clonotype: This sequence may be a read error, since a much larger clone differs from it by one base. V and J are TRBV2 and TRBJ2-3; 10 nucleotides line up with TRBD1. The CDR3 is made up of 18 amino acids. CDR1 is SNHLY and CDR2 is FYNNEI in the germline V gene. J was trimmed by 4 bases and V by 5 bases; bases with no gene match: 15. The chain's CDR3 is CASSFTPGTGVSADTQYF. For the CDR3, the DNA is TGTGCCAGCAGTTTTACCCCCGGGACAGGGGTTAGCGCAGATACGCAGTATTTT. The variable domain in full, completed from reference TRBV2 and TRBJ2-3, reads EPEVTQTPSHQVTQMGQEVILRCVPISNHLYFYWYRQILGQKVEFLVSFYNNEISEKSEIFDDQFSVERPDGSNFTLKIRSTKLEDSAMYFCASSFTPGTGVSADTQYFGPGTRLTVL.

The genes are TRBV6-5 and TRBJ2-5, with D possibly TRBD1 on 6 matching bases. Trimming pared 2 bases from V and 4 bases from J, leaving 23 bases between. This CDR3 spans 18 amino acids. In germline, CDR1 is MNHEY, CDR2 SVGAGI. The CDR3 DNA reads TGTGCCAGCAGTTACACTGACACGCCGGGACACGTGGGAGAGACCCAGTACTTC. This sequence encodes CASSYTDTPGHVGETQYF.

This clonotype was recorded a few times. V usage is TRBV20-1 and J usage is TRBJ2-7; 10 nucleotides line up with TRBD2. CDR3 length: 13 residues. Trimming took 6 bases from V and 4 from J; bases not matched to a gene: 6. CDR1 and CDR2 from the germline V gene are DFQATT and SNEGSKA (reference sequence). The CDR3 loop is CSAPSGRGYEQYF. The CDR3 DNA follows: TGCAGTGCCCCTAGCGGGAGAGGGTACGAGCAGTACTTC.

This clonotype was detected many times. The chain has TRBV29-1 and TRBJ2-1; 11 bases agree with TRBD2. CDR3 length: 14 amino acids. Germline V gene data show CDR1 as SQVTM and CDR2 as ANQGSEA. V dropped 6 bases and J dropped 4; count of bases not matched to a gene: 5. The DNA of the CDR3 is TGCAGCGTATCACTAGCGGGAGCTTACAATGAGCAGTTCTTC. It specifies CSVSLAGAYNEQFF.

This chain links TRBV18 with TRBJ1-4, with 8 positions matching TRBD1. CDR3 length: 17 residues. Trimming cost V 4 bases and J 3 bases; bases outside gene matches: 10. Germline V gives CDR1 KGHSH, CDR2 LQKENI. The DNA of the CDR3 is TGTGCCAGCTCACTACAACGACAGGGGACAGCTAATGAAAAACTGTTTTTT. Translating gives CASSLQRQGTANEKLFF.

This clonotype was detected only a few times. The chain uses TRBV20-1 and TRBJ1-6; D may be TRBD1 (6 bases). Looked up from germline, CDR1 is DFQATT and CDR2 is SNEGSKA (reference sequence). The CDR3 consists of 13 residues. V gave up 7 bases and J gave up 9 bases, with 16 bases separating them. The CDR3 spells CSVRGGVRSPLHF. CDR3 bases: TGCAGTGTCCGAGGGGGGGTACGTTCACCCCTCCACTTT.

V is TRBV14 and J is TRBJ2-2; maybe TRBD1 (5 bases). The V gene's germline CDR1 is SGHDN and CDR2 FVKESK. The length of the CDR3 is 13 residues. V was cut by 4 bases and J by 7 bases, with 10 bases left in between. The CDR3 bases are TGTGCCAGCAGCCGACAGCTAGACGGGGAGCTGTTTTTT. It translates to CASSRQLDGELFF.

The chain employs TRBV19 and TRBJ2-7; TRBD2 aligns across 12 bases. Losses at the gene ends were 5 bases for V and 3 bases for J; bases not matched to a gene: 8. This CDR3 contains 16 residues. Germline CDR1 and CDR2: LNHDA and SQIVND (reference sequence). CDR3 nucleotides: TGTGCCAGTAGTCGTGAACCGGGACTAGCGGGCTACGAGCAGTACTTC. Translated, it gives CASSREPGLAGYEQYF.

This clonotype was picked up many times. The rearrangement uses TRBV12-3 or TRBV12-4 and TRBJ2-1, with 8 bases aligning to TRBD1. This CDR3 is 14 amino acids long. V dropped 6 bases and J dropped 7; count of bases not matched to a gene: 8. CDR3 region: CASSARDRKNEQFF. CDR3 nucleotides: TGTGCCAGCAGCGCCAGGGACAGGAAAAATGAGCAGTTCTTC.

The rearrangement uses TRBV7-9 and TRBJ2-7, with 7 bases lining up with TRBD1. The length of the CDR3 is 13 residues. CDR1 and CDR2 from the germline V gene are SEHNR and FQNEAQ (reference sequence). V shed 4 bases and J 5 bases; nucleotides not matched to a gene: 5. The CDR3, as DNA: TGTGCCAGCAGCTCGACAGGGTCCGACGAGCAGTACTTC. It codes for CASSSTGSDEQYF.

On this clonotype itself: A much more abundant neighbour one base away suggests this may be a read error. Without the conserved terminal phenylalanine or tryptophan, this CDR3 likely stems from a read error. The CDR3 here is CSAGGGSSYNEQFS. CDR3 in DNA: TGCAGCGCCGGAGGCGGGAGCTCCTACAATGAGCAGTTCTCC. The V gene is TRBV29-1, the J gene TRBJ2-1; 7 bases agree with TRBD2. Germline V gives CDR1 SQVTM, CDR2 ANQGSEA. The CDR3 totals 14 residues. J gave up 0 bases and V 7 bases, and 6 bases lay outside the gene matches.

The chain links TRBV5-1 to TRBJ2-3, with 8 bases that match TRBD2. V was clipped by 7 bases and J by 4 bases; unmatched bases: 11. Germline V gene lookup returns CDR1 SGHRS and CDR2 YFSETQ. The CDR3 has 15 amino acids. The CDR3 coding sequence is TGCGCCAGCGGCGGTGGGGCGGGAGGCGCAGATACGCAGTATTTT. Encoded protein: CASGGGAGGADTQYF.

The table lists this clonotype with a few counts. The J gene is TRBJ1-2, the V gene TRBV7-9; D unclear. Germline CDR1 is SEHNR and CDR2 is FQNEAQ (reference sequence). The CDR3 consists of 15 residues. The ends were cut back, 0 bases at V and 2 bases at J, with 10 bases in the middle. CDR3 bases: TGTGCCAGCAGCTTAGCGGGCAGGATAAACTATGGCTACACCTTC. This translates into CASSLAGRINYGYTF.

In this sample, this clonotype turned up many times. V and J are TRBV12-3 or TRBV12-4 and TRBJ1-1; D is perhaps TRBD1 (5 bases). Trimming removed 5 bases from V and 4 bases from J, with 17 bases in between. The CDR3 length is 15 residues. The CDR3 bases are TGTGCCAGCAGTCCCCGCGGGGGTAGGGGCACTGAAGCTTTCTTT. Translated, it gives CASSPRGGRGTEAFF.

The chain links TRBV20-1 to TRBJ1-4; D ambiguous. The CDR3 covers 14 residues. Per the germline V gene, CDR1 is DFQATT and CDR2 is SNEGSKA (reference sequence). With 0 bases removed from V and 6 bases from J, the gap between germline ends came to 11 bases. The CDR3 loop reads CSARDSRVDEKLFF. The CDR3 nucleotides read TGCAGTGCTAGAGACTCCCGGGTTGATGAAAAACTGTTTTTT.

This clonotype was detected only once. The junction differs from germline at one of its ends, possibly a read error. This sequence joins TRBV12-3 or TRBV12-4 and TRBJ2-7; TRBD2 matches 12 bases. The CDR3 sequence is 17 residues long. CDR3 DNA sequence: TGTGCCGGCAGCTCCGGGACTAGCGGGTTCAGCTCCTACGAGCAGTACTTC. This sequence encodes CAGSSGTSGFSSYEQYF.

The V gene is TRBV19, the J gene TRBJ2-1; TRBD2 matches 11 bases. The CDR3 is made up of 16 amino acids. Germline trimming cut 7 bases from V and 5 bases from J; bases unmatched to any gene: 10. Germline CDR1 reads LNHDA; CDR2 reads SQIVND (reference sequence). The CDR3 region is CASIKTSGTGHNEQFF. CDR3 DNA: TGTGCCAGTATCAAGACTAGCGGGACAGGCCACAATGAGCAGTTCTTC.